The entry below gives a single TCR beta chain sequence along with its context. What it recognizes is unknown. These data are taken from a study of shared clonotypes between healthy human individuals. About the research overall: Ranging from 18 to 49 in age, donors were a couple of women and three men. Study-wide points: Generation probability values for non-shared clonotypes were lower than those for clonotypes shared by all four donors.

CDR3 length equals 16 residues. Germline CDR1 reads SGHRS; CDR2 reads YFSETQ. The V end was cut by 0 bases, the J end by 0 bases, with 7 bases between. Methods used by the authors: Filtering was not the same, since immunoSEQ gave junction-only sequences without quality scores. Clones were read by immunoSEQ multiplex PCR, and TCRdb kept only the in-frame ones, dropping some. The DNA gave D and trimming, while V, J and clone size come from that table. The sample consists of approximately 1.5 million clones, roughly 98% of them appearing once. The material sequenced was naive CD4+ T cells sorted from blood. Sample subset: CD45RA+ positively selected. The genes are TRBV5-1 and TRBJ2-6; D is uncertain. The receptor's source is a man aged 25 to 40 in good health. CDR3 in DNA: TGCGCCAGCAGCTTGGAGGCCATCTCTGGGGCCAACGTCCTGACTTTC. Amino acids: CASSLEAISGANVLTF.